This is a list of T cell receptor beta chains from one sample in a study of blood T cell repertoires in COVID-19. The table came from immunoSEQ multiplex PCR; TCRdb's copy has only in-frame clones and leaves some out. The sample records around 200,000 clones, just under 90% being singletons. The sequencing input was peripheral blood. These receptors all stem from a woman between 18 and 29 years old who had recovered from COVID-19. Both conserved end residues are part of each CDR3. Fields, in order: D gene, J gene, V gene, clone size, CDR3 length, CDR3 DNA, CDR3 protein. A D gene is named only where the DNA matches it firmly. Clone sizes are given selectively: once, few, many, or a class where the clone is expanded.

TRBD1 TRBJ1-1 TRBV18 . 15 TGTGCCAGCTCACCAATTGGGACAGGGAACACTGAAGCTTTCTTT CASSPIGTGNTEAFF
TRBD1 TRBJ2-7 TRBV6-5 . 13 TGTGCCAGCAGCCTTCAGACAGGGAACGAGCAGTACTTC CASSLQTGNEQYF
TRBD1 TRBJ2-1 TRBV2 . 13 TGTGCCAGCACAAAAAGGGGGCGCGATGAGCAGTTCTTC CASTKRGRDEQFF
TRBD1 TRBJ1-1 TRBV2 few 15 TGTGCCAGCAGTGAAGGTAGGGCAGGGGGCACTGAAGCTTTCTTT CASSEGRAGGTEAFF
TRBD2 TRBJ2-3 TRBV2 . 17 TGTGCCAGCAGGGAAGCGGGAGGTTCCTCTAGCACAGATACGCAGTATTTT CASREAGGSSSTDTQYF
. TRBJ2-7 TRBV5-6 . 12 TGTGCCAGCAGCTTGCAGGGTTTCGAGCAGTACTTC CASSLQGFEQYF
TRBD1 TRBJ1-1 TRBV20-1 . 11 TGCAGTGCTACAGGGGGCACTGAAGCTTTCTTT CSATGGTEAFF
TRBD1 TRBJ1-2 TRBV10-3 . 15 TGTGCCATCAGTGACTCCGACAGGGTGGGATATGGCTACACCTTC CAISDSDRVGYGYTF
TRBD1 TRBJ1-1 TRBV5-5 . 16 TGTGCCAGCAGCTCCGCGTTACAGGGGATGAACACTGAAGCTTTCTTT CASSSALQGMNTEAFF
. TRBJ2-1 TRBV10-3 once 13 TGTGCCTCCACGGGCACAGGCGACAATGAGCAGTTCTTC CASTGTGDNEQFF
TRBD2 TRBJ2-5 TRBV4-3 . 15 TGCGCCAGCAGCCGGACTAGCGGGACAAAAGAGACCCAGTACTTC CASSRTSGTKETQYF
. TRBJ2-3 TRBV5-4 . 15 TGTGCCAGCAGCCTACCTGCGGGGAGCACAGATACGCAGTATTTT CASSLPAGSTDTQYF
. TRBJ2-2 TRBV24-1 once 15 TGTGCCACCAGTGATCCCAATCGACACTCCCGGGAGCTGTTTTTT CATSDPNRHSRELFF
TRBD2 TRBJ2-5 TRBV4-3 . 14 TGCGCCAGCAGCCAAGATCGGGGAGGGGAGACCCAGTACTTC CASSQDRGGETQYF
TRBD1 TRBJ2-2 TRBV18 once 14 TGTGCCAGCTCACAGACAGGGGTCACCGGGGAGCTGTTTTTT CASSQTGVTGELFF
. TRBJ2-7 TRBV6-5 . 14 TGTGCCAGCAGTTACTCGGCTTCAACCTACGAGCAGTACTTC CASSYSASTYEQYF
. TRBJ2-3 TRBV7-2 . 17 TGTGCCAGCAGCTCCCAGGGTAGCGGTGCCCTCACAGATACGCAGTATTTT CASSSQGSGALTDTQYF
. TRBJ2-3 TRBV10-3 . 15 TGTGCCATCAGTGAGTCGGGGAAGGGAGGCGATACGCAGTATTTT CAISESGKGGDTQYF
TRBD1 TRBJ2-5 TRBV7-2 . 16 TGTGCCAGCAGCCTAATGGGGACAGGGCTACAAGAGACCCAGTACTTC CASSLMGTGLQETQYF
. TRBJ1-2 TRBV20-1 . 11 TGCAGTGCAAGCCACTCGGGGGGCTACACCTTC CSASHSGGYTF
TRBD1 TRBJ1-2 TRBV5-6 . 14 TGTGCCAGCAGCCCCGGGACAGGGATCTATGGCTACACCTTC CASSPGTGIYGYTF
. TRBJ2-7 TRBV5-1 . 15 TGCGCCAGCAGCTTATCTCAGGGGATCGGTTACGAGCAGTACTTC CASSLSQGIGYEQYF
. TRBJ1-5 TRBV14 few 13 TGTGCCAGCAGCCAAGATGTCGGTCAGCCCCAGCATTTT CASSQDVGQPQHF
. TRBJ1-1 TRBV14 . 16 TGTGCCAGCAGCCAAGCGCAAAGGGGCCAGTTCGGTGAAGCTTTCTTT CASSQAQRGQFGEAFF
. TRBJ2-2 TRBV7-6 . 13 TGTGCCAGCAGCCGTACATACACCGGGGAGCTGTTTTTT CASSRTYTGELFF
TRBD1 TRBJ1-5 TRBV2 once 19 TGTGCCAGCAGTGGGATAAGGACAGGGGGCCTTTATAGCAATCAGCCCCAGCATTTT CASSGIRTGGLYSNQPQHF
. TRBJ1-3 TRBV4-1 few 15 TGCGCCAGCAGCCAAGGAGGGGGTACTGGAAACACCATATATTTT CASSQGGGTGNTIYF
TRBD1 TRBJ1-1 TRBV7-9 few 15 TGTGCCAGCAGCTACACAGGGGGAGGGGGCACTGAAGCTTTCTTT CASSYTGGGGTEAFF
TRBD1 TRBJ1-1 TRBV5-4 . 14 TGTGCCAGCAGAACCGGGACAGCGAACACTGAAGCTTTCTTT CASRTGTANTEAFF
TRBD1 TRBJ1-1 TRBV27 . 13 TGTGCCAGCAGATTAAACAGGGGCACTGAAGCTTTCTTT CASRLNRGTEAFF
TRBD1 TRBJ2-6 TRBV29-1 once 17 TGCAGCGTTATAAGTCCCGGGACAGGGAACGGGGCCAACGTCCTGACTTTC CSVISPGTGNGANVLTF
. TRBJ2-5 TRBV9 . 14 TGTGCCAGCAGCGTTGGGGGGGCTCAAGAGACCCAGTACTTC CASSVGGAQETQYF
TRBD2 TRBJ2-5 TRBV19 . 14 TGTGCCAGTAGACAGACTAGCTGGGGAGAGACCCAGTACTTC CASRQTSWGETQYF
TRBD1 TRBJ2-3 TRBV7-2 . 13 TGTGCCAGCACCGATGGGACAGGGGATACGCAGTATTTT CASTDGTGDTQYF
TRBD2 TRBJ2-5 TRBV5-1 . 17 TGCGCCAGCAGCGAGGGACTAGCGGGAGTCCGGCAAGAGACCCAGTACTTC CASSEGLAGVRQETQYF
. TRBJ2-7 TRBV29-1 . 13 TGCAGCGTAGAGGTACAGGAAAACTACGAGCAGTACTTC CSVEVQENYEQYF
TRBD1 TRBJ1-2 TRBV29-1 . 14 TGCAGCGTTGAAAGGGGGGGGACAGGACGTGGCTACACCTTC CSVERGGTGRGYTF
TRBD2 TRBJ2-4 TRBV5-6 . 18 TGTGCCAGCAGCTGGGGACTAGCGGGGTCACTAGCCAAAAACATTCAGTACTTC CASSWGLAGSLAKNIQYF
TRBD1 TRBJ1-4 TRBV6-5 . 15 TGTGCCAGCAGTTACTCCGGGACAGGGAGAGAAAAACTGTTTTTT CASSYSGTGREKLFF
. TRBJ1-1 TRBV12-2 . 18 TGTGCGAGGGGCCCACAGGGGGCAAGAATCGGTCGCCACACTGAAGCTTTCTTT CARGPQGARIGRHTEAFF
. TRBJ1-1 TRBV2 once 13 TGTGCCAGCGTCCGACAAGTTGGCACTGAAGCTTTCTTT CASVRQVGTEAFF
TRBD2 TRBJ2-7 TRBV3-1/TRBV3-2 . 13 TGTGCCAGCAGGACTAGCGGGGGGTACGAGCAGTACTTC CASRTSGGYEQYF
TRBD1 TRBJ2-5 TRBV7-9 few 12 TGTGCCAGCAGCTTAGGGGACAGGGTAGGAAACTTC CASSLGDRVGNF
. TRBJ1-2 TRBV5-8 once 14 TGTGCCAGCAGCCGTAGACAGGCGAACTATGGCTACACCTTC CASSRRQANYGYTF
. TRBJ1-2 TRBV5-1 many 14 TGCGCCAGCAGCTTGGCCACAGTTAACTATGGCTACACCTTC CASSLATVNYGYTF
. TRBJ1-1 TRBV7-2 . 14 TGTGCCAGCAGCTTAGCAGGGGAGAACACTGAAGCTTTCTTT CASSLAGENTEAFF
. TRBJ2-7 TRBV6-2/TRBV6-3 once 15 TGTGCCAGCAGTTCCGTCTGGTCGAGGGTCTGGGAGCAGTACTTC CASSSVWSRVWEQYF
. TRBJ1-2 TRBV5-4 . 14 TGTGCCAGCAGCCCCGGAGGGAGGAACTATGGCTACACCTTC CASSPGGRNYGYTF
TRBD1 TRBJ2-1 TRBV29-1 . 14 TGCAGCGTTGCACCTCAGGGGGCCATCAATGAGCAGTTCTTC CSVAPQGAINEQFF
. TRBJ1-2 TRBV6-5 . 14 TGTGCCAGCAATCCCCTGGACAGTTTCTATGGCTACACCTTC CASNPLDSFYGYTF
TRBD1 TRBJ1-1 TRBV3-1/TRBV3-2 . 15 TGTGCCAGCAGCCACTCGGACAGGGGGGGAACTGAAGCTTTCTTT CASSHSDRGGTEAFF
. TRBJ1-2 TRBV18 . 12 TGTGCCAGCTCACCACTCCAGGGCGCGGACACCTTC CASSPLQGADTF
. TRBJ2-7 TRBV3-1/TRBV3-2 . 15 TGTGCCAGCAGCCAAGATCTTTCGGGGTACGCCGAGCAGTACTTC CASSQDLSGYAEQYF
TRBD2 TRBJ2-5 TRBV29-1 . 13 TGCAGCGTCGTAGCGGGGGCGGGAGAGACCCAGTACTTC CSVVAGAGETQYF
. TRBJ2-7 TRBV5-4 . 12 TGTGCCAGCAGTTTGGACACCTACGAGCAGTACTTC CASSLDTYEQYF
TRBD2 TRBJ2-7 TRBV18 . 15 TGTGCCAGCTCACCACGGGCTAGCGGGACCTACGAGCAGTACTTC CASSPRASGTYEQYF